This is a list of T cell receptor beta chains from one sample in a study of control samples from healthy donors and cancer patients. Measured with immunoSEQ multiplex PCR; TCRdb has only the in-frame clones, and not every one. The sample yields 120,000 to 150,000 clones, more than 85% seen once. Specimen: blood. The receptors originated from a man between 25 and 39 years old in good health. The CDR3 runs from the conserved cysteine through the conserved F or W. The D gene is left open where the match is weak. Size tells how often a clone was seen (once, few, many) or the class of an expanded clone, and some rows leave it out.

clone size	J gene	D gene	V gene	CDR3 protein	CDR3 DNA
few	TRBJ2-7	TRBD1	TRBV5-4	CASSFSGTGNSYEQYF	TGTGCCAGCAGCTTTTCCGGGACAGGGAATTCCTACGAGCAGTACTTC
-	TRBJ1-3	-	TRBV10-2	CASRNSGNTIYF	TGCGCCAGCAGAAACTCTGGAAACACCATATATTTT
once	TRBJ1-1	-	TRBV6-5	CASKEGFNTEAFF	TGTGCCAGCAAGGAAGGGTTTAACACTGAAGCTTTCTTT
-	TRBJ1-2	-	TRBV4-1	CASSQDRGGANGYTF	TGCGCCAGCAGCCAAGATCGGGGGGGCGCAAATGGCTACACCTTC
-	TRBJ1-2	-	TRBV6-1	CASSEARGEYGYTF	TGTGCCAGCAGTGAAGCAAGGGGGGAGTATGGCTACACCTTC
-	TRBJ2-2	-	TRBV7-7	CASSLAGGTGELFF	TGTGCCAGCAGCTTAGCAGGGGGCACCGGGGAGCTGTTTTTT
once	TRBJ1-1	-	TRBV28	CASSLSMGDTGYTEAFF	TGTGCCAGCAGCCTCTCTATGGGGGACACCGGCTACACTGAAGCTTTCTTT
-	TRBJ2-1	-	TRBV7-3	CASSPGPGADNEQFF	TGTGCCAGCAGCCCGGGGCCGGGGGCCGACAATGAGCAGTTCTTC
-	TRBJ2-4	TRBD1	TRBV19	CASTNRGSIQYF	TGTGCCAGCACGAACAGGGGAAGCATTCAGTACTTC
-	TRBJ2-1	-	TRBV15	CATMPGWRSNEQFF	TGTGCCACCATGCCGGGGTGGAGGTCGAATGAGCAGTTCTTC